Each of the 19 T cell receptor beta chains below was sequenced from the same sample in a study of siplizumab effects on memory and regulatory T cells (dated by TCRdb to between 2018 and 2021). Cells in the mixed lymphocyte reaction were cultured together at 37 degrees C for five to seven days. The library was obtained by the immunoSEQ multiplex PCR assay. In TCRdb, the immuneACCESS table is reduced to in-frame sequences with V and J assigned. These tables do not hold every clone; where another copy was compared, an unresolved V gene accounts for under half, and the others remain unexplained. The sample table holds 9,500 or so clones, of which more than 35% were seen once. Of the sample, over 8.5% is held by the ten largest clones. These receptors have no known antigen. Specimen: CFSE-low (dividing) CD8+ T cells sorted from an allogeneic mixed lymphocyte reaction. These receptor sequences come from a human donor in good health; the cells came from an allogeneic mixed lymphocyte reaction.

The genes are TRBV11-2 and TRBJ2-1; D not certain. Trimming shortened V by 1 base and J by 0 bases, and 13 bases separated the two germline ends. This CDR3 region has 17 residues. The germline V gene encodes CDR1 SGHAT and CDR2 FQNNGV. CDR3 nucleotides: TGTGCCAGCAGCTTAGGCATTTATGCCCACTCCTACAATGAGCAGTTCTTC. Amino acid sequence: CASSLGIYAHSYNEQFF.

This clone turned up a few times. The chain carries TRBV6-5 and TRBJ2-7, with D perhaps matching TRBD1 (6 bases). Looked up from germline, CDR1 is MNHEY and CDR2 is SVGAGI. V lost 2 bases and J 3 bases, leaving 8 bases between the germline ends. CDR3 size: 13 residues. The CDR3 sequence: CASSYGTFYEQYF. In nucleotides, the CDR3 is TGTGCCAGCAGTTACGGGACATTCTACGAGCAGTACTTC.

This sequence joins TRBV27 and TRBJ2-3; no definite D call. The germline CDR1 and CDR2 sequences are MNHEY and SMNVEV (reference sequence). V lost 5 bases and J 5 bases, leaving 11 bases between the germline ends. The CDR3 covers 13 residues. This CDR3 is CASSAGRGDTQYF. In DNA, the CDR3 is TGTGCCAGCAGTGCCGGTCGCGGAGATACGCAGTATTTT.

The chain joins TRBV4-3 to TRBJ1-3, with 10 bases identical to TRBD1. Germline trimming cut 5 bases from V and 4 bases from J; bases unmatched to any gene: 8. The CDR3 is 16 amino acids. From germline, CDR1 is LGHNA and CDR2 YSLEER. The CDR3 coding sequence is TGCGCCAGCAGCATAAGCCGACAGGGGGCAGGAAACACCATATATTTT. This encodes CASSISRQGAGNTIYF.

This chain links TRBV6-1 with TRBJ2-3; D unclear. The length of the CDR3 is 13 residues. Trimming left V 4 bases short and J 2 bases short, with 7 bases between. Germline-derived CDR1 and CDR2 are MNHNS and SASEGT. The CDR3 sequence: CASSGVSTDTQYF. In nucleotides, the CDR3 is TGTGCCAGCAGTGGGGTCTCCACAGATACGCAGTATTTT.

This sequence joins TRBV29-1 and TRBJ2-3, with D possibly being TRBD1 or TRBD2 (5 bases each). In germline, CDR1 is SQVTM, CDR2 ANQGSEA. Trimming stripped 5 bases from V and 5 bases from J, with 11 bases between. The CDR3 sequence is 12 residues long. In nucleotides, the CDR3 is TGCAGCGTTCCCCGAGGGGTAGATACGCAGTATTTT. As protein: CSVPRGVDTQYF.

J is TRBJ2-5 and V is TRBV5-5; D is unclear. Germline CDR1 SGHKS, CDR2 YYEKEE (reference sequence). CDR3 size: 11 residues. V was cut by 1 base and J by 4 bases, with 2 bases left in between. CDR3 nucleotides: TGTGCCAGCAGCTTGACAGAGACCCAGTACTTC. Translation: CASSLTETQYF. Combining the CDR3 with reference TRBV5-5 and TRBJ2-5 gives the whole variable domain DAGVTQSPTHLIKTRGQQVTLRCSPISGHKSVSWYQQVLGQGPQFIFQYYEKEERGRGNFPDRFSARQFPNYSSELNVNALLLGDSALYLCASSLTETQYFGPGTRLLVL.

By share, this clone counts as large (0.1 to 1%). The rearrangement uses TRBV15 and TRBJ1-1; D gene unclear. V gave up 6 bases and J gave up 1 base, with 9 bases separating them. Germline V gene sequence: CDR1 LNHNV, CDR2 YYDKDF (reference sequence). The CDR3 has 13 amino acids. CDR3 in DNA: TGTGCCACCAGTGCCCGGGAGAACACTGAAGCTTTCTTT. Translation gives CATSARENTEAFF. The variable domain in full, completed from reference TRBV15 and TRBJ1-1, reads DAMVIQNPRYQVTQFGKPVTLSCSQTLNHNVMYWYQQKSSQAPKLLFHYYDKDFNNEADTPDNFQSRRPNTSFCFLDIRSPGLGDTAMYLCATSARENTEAFFGQGTRLTVV.

This clone is labeled medium-sized. The CDR3: CASTLTSNSEQFF. The CDR3 coding sequence is TGTGCCAGCACCCTGACTAGCAATAGTGAGCAGTTCTTC. The V call is TRBV27, the J call TRBJ2-1, with 7 bases lining up with TRBD2. The V segment lost 7 bases and the J segment 9 bases; nucleotides outside the gene matches: 9. The CDR3 runs 13 residues. The germline gives CDR1 MNHEY, CDR2 SMNVEV (reference sequence).

This clone was detected a few times. V gene TRBV12-2 combines with J gene TRBJ2-7; the table names TRBD1, a call not compared with the DNA. TRBV12-2 is a pseudogene segment. This CDR3 spans 16 amino acids. CDR3 sequence: CASRPLMTGGGYEQYF. CDR3 DNA: TGTGCAAGTCGCCCACTCATGACAGGGGGTGGGTACGAGCAGTACTTC.

This rearrangement joins TRBV6-5 to TRBJ1-1; no reliable D call. The CDR3 sequence is 14 residues long. V shed 0 bases and J shed 3 bases, with 8 bases lying between them. Germline-derived CDR1 and CDR2 are MNHEY and SVGAGI. Here the CDR3 reads CASSYSKGYTEAFF. The CDR3 coding sequence is TGTGCCAGCAGTTACTCGAAGGGTTACACTGAAGCTTTCTTT.

This clone was recorded a few times. The chain uses TRBV19 and TRBJ2-1; 9 nucleotides line up with TRBD1. The V gene's germline CDR1 is LNHDA and CDR2 SQIVND (reference sequence). The CDR3 sequence is 18 residues long. V lost 0 bases and J lost 6; bases outside the gene matches: 12. The chain's CDR3 is CASSIDPLPGQGTNEQFF. The CDR3 region has the DNA TGTGCCAGTAGTATAGATCCTCTACCGGGACAGGGTACCAATGAGCAGTTCTTC. The variable domain in full, completed from reference TRBV19 and TRBJ2-1, reads DGGITQSPKYLFRKEGQNVTLSCEQNLNHDAMYWYRQDPGQGLRLIYYSQIVNDFQKGDIAEGYSVSREKKESFPLTVTSAQKNPTAFYLCASSIDPLPGQGTNEQFFGPGTRLTVL.

In this sample, this clone is medium-sized. This chain joins TRBV6-5 and TRBJ2-1; 8 nucleotides align to TRBD2. This CDR3 is built from 14 residues. V was clipped by 6 bases and J by 6 bases; unmatched bases: 7. Per the germline V gene, CDR1 is MNHEY and CDR2 is SVGAGI. The CDR3 protein is CASRYGTSFNEQFF. The CDR3 coding sequence is TGTGCCAGCAGATATGGGACTAGTTTCAATGAGCAGTTCTTC.

The chain combines TRBV7-9 with TRBJ1-2; weak D call: TRBD1 (5 bases). CDR3 length: 13 residues. The germline CDR1 and CDR2 sequences are SEHNR and FQNEAQ (reference sequence). Trimming cost V 6 bases and J 7 bases, with 15 bases left between them. CDR3 loop: CASSPTGTLGYTF. CDR3 nucleotide sequence: TGTGCCAGCAGTCCCACCGGGACGCTTGGCTACACCTTC.

The rearrangement links TRBV5-1 to TRBJ2-5; the match to TRBD2 covers 7 bases. CDR1 is SGHRS and CDR2 is YFSETQ in the germline V gene. After removal of 0 bases from V and 5 bases from J, the junction contained 10 bases not matched to a gene. This CDR3 spans 16 amino acids. CDR3 in DNA: TGCGCCAGCAGCTTGGTGGTGGCGGGAGCCGGGGAGACCCAGTACTTC. Amino acid sequence: CASSLVVAGAGETQYF.

This clone was seen a handful of times. This rearrangement joins TRBV11-2 to TRBJ1-1; TRBD1 is a possible D gene (6 bases). Deletions cut 2 bases from V and 0 bases from J, with 10 bases between. This CDR3 comprises 15 residues. The V gene's germline CDR1 is SGHAT and CDR2 FQNNGV. The DNA of the CDR3 is TGTGCCAGCAGCTTATTCAGGGACATGAACACTGAAGCTTTCTTT. This encodes CASSLFRDMNTEAFF.

This clone is medium-sized. The rearrangement uses TRBV5-8 and TRBJ2-1; no reliable D call. In germline, CDR1 is SGHTS, CDR2 YDEGEE. The length of the CDR3 is 12 residues. V was pared by 8 bases and J by 3 bases, with 9 bases between. The CDR3 is CASVMYYNEQFF. The CDR3 DNA reads as TGTGCCAGTGTCATGTACTACAATGAGCAGTTCTTC. Supplemented by reference TRBV5-8 and TRBJ2-1, the full variable domain reads EAGVTQSPTHLIKTRGQQATLRCSPISGHTSVYWYQQALGLGLQFLLWYDEGEERNRGNFPPRFSGRQFPNYSSELNVNALELEDSALYLCASVMYYNEQFFGPGTRLTVL.

This clone has more than one count but fewer than ten. The rearrangement links TRBV18 to TRBJ2-7; TRBD1 agrees at 7 bases. The CDR3 extends over 18 amino acids. Germline V gene lookup returns CDR1 KGHSH and CDR2 LQKENI. Trimming cost V 2 bases and J 3 bases; bases outside gene matches: 16. The CDR3: CASSPYGQATILYYEQYF. CDR3 bases: TGTGCCAGCTCACCATATGGACAGGCTACTATTCTTTACTACGAGCAGTACTTC. Using reference TRBV18 and TRBJ2-7 for the parts outside the CDR3, the full variable domain is NAGVMQNPRHLVRRRGQEARLRCSPMKGHSHVYWYRQLPEEGLKFMVYLQKENIIDESGMPKERFSAEFPKEGPSILRIQQVVRGDSAAYFCASSPYGQATILYYEQYFGPGTRLTVT.

The J gene is TRBJ1-5, the V gene TRBV30; D is perhaps TRBD1 (5 bases). Trimming took off 4 bases at V and 5 bases at J, with 12 bases between the two ends. Germline CDR1 is GTSNPN and CDR2 is SVGIG (reference sequence). This CDR3 has 13 amino acids. Written as DNA, the CDR3 is TGTGCCTGGACACAGGAGGCGGATCAGCCCCAGCATTTT. Protein product: CAWTQEADQPQHF.